Shown below are 26 T cell receptor beta chains from a single sample sequenced in a study of T cell responses to AZD1222 COVID-19 vaccine. Using immunoSEQ multiplex PCR, the repertoire was profiled, and TCRdb retains in-frame clones only, with some absent. The sample lists roughly 98,000 clones, over 85% occurring once. This sample comprised peripheral blood, obtained on day 0 of AZD1222 vaccination. These receptors were obtained from an adult in good health.

The V and J genes are TRBV2 and TRBJ1-2; 10 bases agree with TRBD1. The junction had 4 bases not matched to a gene; V was cut back by 10 bases and J by 2 bases. Looked up from germline, CDR1 is SNHLY and CDR2 is FYNNEI. The CDR3 is 13 residues long. CDR3 sequence (DNA): TGTGCCACCCCGGACAGGGGGAACTATGGCTACACCTTC. As protein: CATPDRGNYGYTF.

The chain combines TRBV7-2 with TRBJ2-7; D gene ambiguous. Germline V gene sequence: CDR1 SGHTA, CDR2 FQGNSA. With 0 bases removed from V and 3 bases from J, the gap between germline ends came to 9 bases. This CDR3 region has 14 residues. The CDR3 is CASSLARPRYEQYF. CDR3 nucleotide sequence: TGTGCCAGCAGCTTAGCCCGCCCCCGCTACGAGCAGTACTTC. Together with reference TRBV7-2 and TRBJ2-7, the CDR3 gives the full variable domain: GAGVSQSPSNKVTEKGKDVELRCDPISGHTALYWYRQSLGQGLEFLIYFQGNSAPDKSGLPSDRFSAERTGGSVSTLTIQRTQQEDSAVYLCASSLARPRYEQYFGPGTRLTVT.

The J gene is TRBJ1-2, the V gene TRBV15, with D possibly being TRBD1 (5 bases). Germline CDR1 is LNHNV and CDR2 is YYDKDF (reference sequence). V dropped 5 bases and J dropped 3 bases, with 13 bases sitting between them. CDR3 length: 14 amino acids. The CDR3 spells CATSPFGTDYGYTF. The CDR3 nucleotides read TGTGCCACCAGCCCCTTTGGGACCGACTATGGCTACACCTTC.

The chain links TRBV19 to TRBJ1-3; tentative D call: TRBD1 (6 bases). The germline gives CDR1 LNHDA, CDR2 SQIVND (reference sequence). The CDR3 sequence is 14 residues long. V gave up 9 bases and J gave up 0 bases, with 12 bases separating them. CDR3 protein: CASLGTFSGNTIYF. The DNA for the CDR3 is TGTGCCAGCCTCGGGACATTCTCTGGAAACACCATATATTTT.

The V and J genes are TRBV5-8 and TRBJ2-7; maybe TRBD1 (6 bases). CDR1 and CDR2 (germline): SGHTS, YDEGEE. Deletions cut 2 bases from V and 1 base from J, with 13 bases between. The CDR3 runs 15 residues. The CDR3 DNA is TGTGCCAGCAGCTTAGAACAGGGATTGTCCTACGAGCAGTACTTC. Translating it yields CASSLEQGLSYEQYF.

A single count supports this clone. The chain combines TRBV28 with TRBJ1-1; 8 nucleotides align to TRBD1. The CDR3 extends over 16 amino acids. Germline CDR1 and CDR2: MDHEN and SYDVKM. V gave up 3 bases and J gave up 1 base; unmatched junction bases: 7. The CDR3 DNA reads as TGTGCCAGCAGTTTCCCCAGGGGGCCTAGGAACACTGAAGCTTTCTTT. Amino acids: CASSFPRGPRNTEAFF.

V is TRBV2 and J is TRBJ2-7; D is perhaps TRBD1 or TRBD2 (5 bases each). The length of the CDR3 is 13 residues. Trimming cost V 6 bases and J 6 bases, with 15 bases left between them. The germline V gene encodes CDR1 SNHLY and CDR2 FYNNEI. CDR3: CASRMMRGIEQYF. The CDR3 region has the DNA TGTGCCAGCAGAATGATGAGGGGAATCGAGCAGTACTTC.

This clone has more than one count but fewer than ten. The chain couples TRBV6-2 or TRBV6-3 to TRBJ2-1, with D tentatively TRBD1 (5 bases). V was cut by 0 bases and J by 5 bases, with 11 bases left in between. CDR1 is MNHEY and CDR2 is SVGEGT in the germline V gene. This CDR3 has 15 residues. CDR3 loop: CASSYSIDRDNEQFF. CDR3 sequence (DNA): TGTGCCAGCAGTTACTCAATAGACAGAGACAATGAGCAGTTCTTC.

The chain joins TRBV5-5 to TRBJ1-5; D is uncertain. Trimming took off 4 bases at V and 6 bases at J, with 20 bases between the two ends. CDR1 is SGHKS and CDR2 is YYEKEE in the germline V gene (reference sequence). This CDR3 is 16 amino acids long. CDR3 DNA: TGTGCCAGCAGCCCCGCTGTAGGTCTGTTACTTCAGCCCCAGCATTTT. Translated, it gives CASSPAVGLLLQPQHF. Using reference TRBV5-5 and TRBJ1-5 for the parts outside the CDR3, the full variable domain is DAGVTQSPTHLIKTRGQQVTLRCSPISGHKSVSWYQQVLGQGPQFIFQYYEKEERGRGNFPDRFSARQFPNYSSELNVNALLLGDSALYLCASSPAVGLLLQPQHFGDGTRLSIL.

This chain joins TRBV19 and TRBJ1-4; the match to TRBD1 covers 10 bases. Germline trimming cut 4 bases from V and 6 bases from J; bases unmatched to any gene: 5. Per the germline V gene, CDR1 is LNHDA and CDR2 is SQIVND (reference sequence). There are 15 residues in the CDR3. CDR3 loop: CASSTRDRGYEKLFF. CDR3 bases: TGTGCCAGTAGTACCCGGGACAGGGGATATGAAAAACTGTTTTTT. Filled out from reference TRBV19 and TRBJ1-4, the complete variable domain reads DGGITQSPKYLFRKEGQNVTLSCEQNLNHDAMYWYRQDPGQGLRLIYYSQIVNDFQKGDIAEGYSVSREKKESFPLTVTSAQKNPTAFYLCASSTRDRGYEKLFFGSGTQLSVL.

The rearrangement joins TRBV30 to TRBJ1-2; D uncertain. The CDR3 totals 10 residues. Trimming cost V 6 bases and J 8 bases, with 10 bases left between them. Germline CDR1 reads GTSNPN; CDR2 reads SVGIG (reference sequence). CDR3 nucleotide sequence: TGTGCCTGCCAGATCACCGGCTACACCTTC. Translating gives CACQITGYTF.

The V call is TRBV27, the J call TRBJ1-5; 7 nucleotides match TRBD1. Trimming at V came to 5 bases and at J to 6 bases, leaving 4 bases not matched to a gene. CDR3 length equals 13 residues. CDR1 and CDR2 (germline): MNHEY, SMNVEV (reference sequence). CDR3: CASSPAGGQPQHF. The CDR3 DNA sequence: TGTGCCAGCAGTCCGGCAGGGGGTCAGCCCCAGCATTTT.

This chain uses TRBV5-5 with TRBJ2-1; TRBD1 matches 7 bases. V shed 4 bases and J 4 bases; nucleotides not matched to a gene: 5. CDR1 and CDR2 (germline): SGHKS, YYEKEE (reference sequence). The CDR3 runs to 14 residues. The CDR3 bases are TGTGCCAGCAGCCCGACAGGGACGTACAATGAGCAGTTCTTC. Translation: CASSPTGTYNEQFF.

The chain recombines TRBV11-2 with TRBJ1-4, with D tentatively TRBD1 (5 bases). Trimming cost V 3 bases and J 6 bases, with 11 bases left between them. CDR1 is SGHAT, CDR2 FQNNGV, per germline. There are 14 residues in the CDR3. The CDR3 region has the DNA TGTGCCAGCAGCTTGTCGTGGGGGTATGAAAAACTGTTTTTT. It specifies CASSLSWGYEKLFF.

This chain connects TRBV6-2 or TRBV6-3 to TRBJ2-7; 8 nucleotides match TRBD2. CDR3 length: 17 amino acids. J gave up 2 bases and V 2 bases, and 11 bases lay outside the gene matches. Germline V gene lookup returns CDR1 MNHEY and CDR2 SVGEGT. The CDR3 here is CASSYSSGAGVPYEQYF. CDR3 DNA sequence: TGTGCCAGCAGTTACAGCTCGGGAGCGGGAGTCCCCTACGAGCAGTACTTC.

The chain carries TRBV28 and TRBJ1-5; D not resolved. CDR3 length equals 13 residues. Trimming left V 6 bases short and J 6 bases short, with 12 bases between. Looked up from germline, CDR1 is MDHEN and CDR2 is SYDVKM. CDR3 DNA sequence: TGTGCCAGCAGCCCCGGTGGCGGTCAGCCCCAGCATTTT. Amino acid sequence: CASSPGGGQPQHF.

The chain has TRBV7-8 and TRBJ1-5, with D unclear. The CDR3 runs 14 residues. Per germline, CDR1 SGHVS and CDR2 FQNEAQ. V lost 1 base and J lost 1, with 5 bases in between. This CDR3 is CASSLDYSNQPQHF. The CDR3 DNA is TGTGCCAGCAGCTTAGATTACAGCAATCAGCCCCAGCATTTT.

V is TRBV9 and J is TRBJ1-4; D is unresolved. Trimming removed 4 bases at V and 12 bases at J, with 13 bases between. Germline loops: CDR1 SGDLS, CDR2 YYNGEE. This CDR3 has 12 amino acids. CDR3 amino acids: CASSPHGVELFF. The CDR3 DNA follows: TGTGCCAGCAGCCCCCACGGGGTTGAACTGTTTTTT.

The genes are TRBV19 and TRBJ2-1; 13 nucleotides agree with TRBD2. CDR1 LNHDA and CDR2 SQIVND come from the germline V gene (reference sequence). V lost 7 bases to trimming and J lost 4 bases; unmatched junction nucleotides: 7. The length of the CDR3 is 16 residues. The CDR3 loop reads CASMVLAGGRYNEQFF. The DNA of the CDR3 is TGTGCCAGTATGGTACTAGCGGGAGGGAGGTACAATGAGCAGTTCTTC.

The chain employs TRBV9 and TRBJ2-7; possibly TRBD1 or TRBD2 for D (5 bases each). The CDR3 extends over 13 amino acids. CDR1 is SGDLS, CDR2 YYNGEE, per germline. Trimming took 0 bases from V and 9 from J, leaving 13 bases between them. The DNA of the CDR3 is TGTGCCAGCAGCGTAGTACAGACCGGGACGCAGTACTTC. Protein sequence: CASSVVQTGTQYF.

This clone was observed many times. V usage is TRBV9 and J usage is TRBJ2-7, with 9 bases that match TRBD2. CDR1 is SGDLS and CDR2 is YYNGEE in the germline V gene. The CDR3 length is 15 residues. The V segment lost 4 bases and the J segment 0 bases; nucleotides outside the gene matches: 5. CDR3 region: CASSPQREASYEQYF. CDR3 coding DNA: TGTGCCAGCAGCCCCCAGCGGGAGGCCTCCTACGAGCAGTACTTC.

The rearrangement joins TRBV27 to TRBJ1-6, with TRBD1 identical over 8 bases. The CDR3 is made up of 15 amino acids. The V gene's germline CDR1 is MNHEY and CDR2 SMNVEV (reference sequence). V lost 5 bases, J lost 9 bases, and 9 bases stayed unmatched. DNA of the CDR3: TGTGCCAGCAGTCCCAAGACAGGGGCCGGTTCACCCCTCCACTTT. It codes for CASSPKTGAGSPLHF.

The CDR3 sequence: CATSGVPNNEQFF. The CDR3 coding sequence is TGTGCCACTTCAGGGGTACCAAACAATGAGCAGTTCTTC. The chain combines TRBV19 with TRBJ2-1, with D perhaps TRBD1 (6 bases). Germline CDR1 is LNHDA and CDR2 is SQIVND (reference sequence). CDR3 length equals 13 residues. Trimming took 10 bases from V and 5 from J, leaving 15 bases between them. Full variable domain (missing parts from reference TRBV19 and TRBJ2-1): DGGITQSPKYLFRKEGQNVTLSCEQNLNHDAMYWYRQDPGQGLRLIYYSQIVNDFQKGDIAEGYSVSREKKESFPLTVTSAQKNPTAFYLCATSGVPNNEQFFGPGTRLTVL.

In DNA form, the CDR3 reads TGTGCCAGCAGCTCGACAGCAAACTATGGCTACACCTTC. Protein: CASSSTANYGYTF. The chain has TRBV7-9 and TRBJ1-2; tentatively, D is TRBD1 (5 bases). V lost 4 bases to trimming and J lost 2 bases, with 8 bases between them. The CDR3 spans 13 residues. CDR1 and CDR2 (germline): SEHNR, FQNEAQ (reference sequence). Supplemented by reference TRBV7-9 and TRBJ1-2, the full variable domain reads DTGVSQNPRHKITKRGQNVTFRCDPISEHNRLYWYRQTLGQGPEFLTYFQNEAQLEKSRLLSDRFSAERPKGSFSTLEIQRTEQGDSAMYLCASSSTANYGYTFGSGTRLTVV.

The J gene is TRBJ2-7, the V gene TRBV18; 10 bases are shared with TRBD2. The CDR3 loop spans 15 amino acids. Trimming at V came to 2 bases and at J to 1 base, leaving 2 bases not matched to a gene. Germline V gives CDR1 KGHSH, CDR2 LQKENI. The CDR3 DNA reads TGTGCCAGCTCACCAGGGACTAGCGTGTCCTACGAGCAGTACTTC. It is translated as CASSPGTSVSYEQYF.

The chain combines TRBV19 with TRBJ1-5; D uncertain. With 6 bases removed from V and 6 bases from J, the gap between germline ends came to 9 bases. The CDR3 has 12 amino acids. Germline V lookup: CDR1 LNHDA, CDR2 SQIVND (reference sequence). The CDR3: CASSALSQPQHF. The CDR3 DNA reads as TGTGCCAGTAGCGCTTTAAGTCAGCCCCAGCATTTT.